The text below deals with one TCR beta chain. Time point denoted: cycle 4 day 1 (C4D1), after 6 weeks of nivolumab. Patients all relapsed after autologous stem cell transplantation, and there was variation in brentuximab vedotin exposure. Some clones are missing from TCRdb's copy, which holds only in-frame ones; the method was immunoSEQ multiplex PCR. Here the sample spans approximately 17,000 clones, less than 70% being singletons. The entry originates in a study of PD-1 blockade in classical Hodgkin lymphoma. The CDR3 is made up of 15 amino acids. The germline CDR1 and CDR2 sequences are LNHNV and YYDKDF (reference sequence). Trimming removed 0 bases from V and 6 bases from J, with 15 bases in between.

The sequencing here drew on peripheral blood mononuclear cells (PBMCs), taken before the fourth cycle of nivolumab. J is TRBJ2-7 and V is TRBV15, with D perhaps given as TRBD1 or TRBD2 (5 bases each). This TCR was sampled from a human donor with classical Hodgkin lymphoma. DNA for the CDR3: TGTGCCACCAGCAGAGATAAGAGGGGTAGAGGCGAGCAGTACTTC. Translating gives CATSRDKRGRGEQYF.